A single TCR beta chain is shown here with its context. This clonotype was recorded many times. Its recognized antigen is unknown. Base qualities are not at hand, and no much larger clone is one base apart. The sequencer listed for this sample is Illumina HiSeq 2500. Quantitative 5'-RACE with molecular barcodes was used to prepare TCR beta libraries. As for the authors' bioinformatics: A new computational method based on a probabilistic model of VDJ rearrangement was used to identify disease-linked TCR variants. TCRdb reprocessed the public reads (quality trimming at Q25 with fastp, clone calling with MiXCR) and kept in-frame beta chains. Entries are consolidated by CDR3 protein sequence, retaining the most common genes and DNA. TCRdb, not the authors, supplied the V and J calls. This sample comprises about 330,000 distinct CDR3 sequences, under 8.5% of them detected only once. Of the sample, more than 12% is held by the ten largest clones.

This record comes from a study of CD8 T cells in ankylosing spondylitis (dated by TCRdb to about 2017). Regarding the research as a whole: The study set out to find disease-linked TCR variants by profiling T cell receptor beta repertoires in ankylosing spondylitis patients and healthy donors. The whole study cohort included over a hundred healthy donors and 20 to 30 ankylosing spondylitis patients. Peripheral blood samples were taken, and synovial fluid was additionally collected from ankylosing spondylitis patients. Paper-wide results and their limitations: The disease-linked clones were reported to be significantly enriched in matched synovial fluid samples from ankylosing spondylitis patients. Some motif variants had previously been reported in the synovial fluid and blood of reactive arthritis patients, which suggests shared mechanisms of disease initiation. A TCR beta motif of fewer than 10 highly homologous amino acid variants appeared characteristic of blood from ankylosing spondylitis patients. The disease-linked clones showed a CD8+ phenotype and occurred at relatively low frequencies in peripheral blood.

V and J are truncated by 6 bases and 4 bases respectively, leaving an intervening sequence of 13 bases. The CDR3 runs 14 residues from the cysteine to the phenylalanine. Of all the DNA, just the CDR3 is kept, 42 bases in frame from base 1. CDR1 and CDR2 are read off the germline V gene as SQVTM and ANQGSEA. The sequenced sample consisted of blood, either unsorted or a sorted T cell fraction (not recorded which). The rearranged chain carries TRBV29-1 and TRBJ2-6; the D gene assignment is ambiguous. The receptor was isolated from a male donor with ankylosing spondylitis. The bases read TGCAGCGTAGAGCCGGAGCCCGGGGCCAACGTCCTGACTTTC. This sequence encodes CSVEPEPGANVLTF.